The 8 T cell receptor beta chains given below trace back to one sample, sequenced in a study of cytomegalovirus exposure and HLA in healthy donors. The repertoire was sequenced with immunoSEQ multiplex PCR; TCRdb's copy has only in-frame clones and lacks some. Among approximately 71,000 clones listed, over 90% were seen once. The sequenced material came from PBMCs. The receptors stem from a woman between 18 and 30 years old in good health and CMV-seronegative.

This clone was seen once. The chain couples TRBV27 to TRBJ2-2; tentatively, D is TRBD1 (6 bases). CDR1 MNHEY and CDR2 SMNVEV come from the germline V gene (reference sequence). With 1 base removed from V and 5 bases from J, the gap between germline ends came to 11 bases. CDR3 length: 15 residues. CDR3 sequence reads: CASSLYPRGTGELFF. The CDR3 DNA is TGTGCCAGCAGTTTATACCCCAGGGGAACCGGGGAGCTGTTTTTT.

V is TRBV7-3 and J is TRBJ2-2; D might be TRBD1 (6 bases). Germline V CDR1 and CDR2: SGHTA, FQGTGA. The CDR3 is 15 amino acids. With 8 bases removed from V and 3 bases from J, the gap between germline ends came to 16 bases. The CDR3 bases are TGTGCCAGCTCGGCCAGGGGCCTAGACACCGGGGAGCTGTTTTTT. Translated: CASSARGLDTGELFF.

This clone was seen a single time. The chain is built from TRBV4-1 and TRBJ2-5, with 7 bases lining up with TRBD2. V was clipped by 4 bases and J by 9 bases; unmatched bases: 8. In germline, CDR1 is MGHRA, CDR2 YSYEKL. The CDR3 has 13 residues. CDR3 sequence: CASSRGGSGSQYF. The DNA of the CDR3 is TGCGCCAGCAGCCGGGGGGGTTCCGGGTCCCAGTACTTC.

The chain links TRBV7-6 to TRBJ2-5; TRBD2 might be the D (5 bases). Germline V lookup: CDR1 SGHVS, CDR2 FNYEAQ. The CDR3 spans 14 residues. Trimming took off 5 bases at V and 0 bases at J, with 10 bases between the two ends. This CDR3 reads CASSKGLYQETQYF. The CDR3 bases are TGTGCCAGCAGCAAAGGACTGTACCAAGAGACCCAGTACTTC.

J is TRBJ2-1 and V is TRBV7-6; 10 bases fit TRBD2. Germline CDR1 reads SGHVS; CDR2 reads FNYEAQ. V shed 0 bases and J 7 bases; nucleotides not matched to a gene: 21. The CDR3 contains 21 residues. CDR3 sequence reads: CASSLAVRGIAGGSRSNEQFF. CDR3 nucleotides: TGTGCCAGCAGCTTAGCGGTGCGGGGTATAGCGGGGGGCTCCAGGTCGAATGAGCAGTTCTTC.

The chain joins TRBV30 to TRBJ1-1; D gene uncertain. CDR3 length: 13 residues. Trimming pared 4 bases from V and 0 bases from J, leaving 9 bases between. The germline V gene has CDR1 GTSNPN and CDR2 SVGIG (reference sequence). The CDR3 DNA is TGTGCCTGGACCGGGATAGTGAACACTGAAGCTTTCTTT. Its protein is CAWTGIVNTEAFF.

The genes are TRBV9 and TRBJ1-3; D is unresolved. CDR1 and CDR2 from the germline V gene are SGDLS and YYNGEE. The CDR3 has 16 amino acids. With 3 bases removed from V and 2 bases from J, the gap between germline ends came to 15 bases. This chain's CDR3 is CASSAIHRGTGNTIYF. In nucleotides, the CDR3 is TGTGCCAGCAGCGCCATTCACCGAGGGACTGGAAACACCATATATTTT.

The rearrangement joins TRBV7-8 to TRBJ2-5, with TRBD2 identical over 9 bases. CDR1 and CDR2 from the germline V gene are SGHVS and FQNEAQ. The CDR3 is 17 residues long. Trimming removed 5 bases from V and 4 bases from J; junction bases left unmatched: 14. The CDR3 DNA reads TGTGCCAGCAGCGCCAGGGGGGCGCGGGAGGGCCCAGAGACCCAGTACTTC. Translation gives CASSARGAREGPETQYF.